This TCR beta chain was sequenced in a study of T cell repertoires in cytomegalovirus infection. Study-level results: What dominated the ex vivo response were HLA-C-restricted CMV-specific TCR beta clonotypes. Carriers of CMV plus the relevant HLA were identified by cumulative public TCR beta family frequency.

CDR3 length equals 16 residues. V gave up 5 bases and J gave up 1 base; unmatched junction bases: 9. About this clonotype: The antigen is undetermined.

MiXCR was run by TCRdb on the reads, yielding one entry per CDR3 protein. The sample has 740,000 or so distinct CDR3 sequences; approximately 40% are singletons. This chain links TRBV12-3 or TRBV12-4 with TRBJ2-7, with 9 bases identical to TRBD1. The receptor was isolated from a human donor in good health (CMV status not recorded). Some clones in this sample may be carry-over from other donors' samples. Material for sequencing was PBMCs. CDR3 nucleotides: TGTGCCAGCAGTCACCCATCCGGGACAGGGTCCTACGAGCAGTACTTC. Translating it yields CASSHPSGTGSYEQYF.